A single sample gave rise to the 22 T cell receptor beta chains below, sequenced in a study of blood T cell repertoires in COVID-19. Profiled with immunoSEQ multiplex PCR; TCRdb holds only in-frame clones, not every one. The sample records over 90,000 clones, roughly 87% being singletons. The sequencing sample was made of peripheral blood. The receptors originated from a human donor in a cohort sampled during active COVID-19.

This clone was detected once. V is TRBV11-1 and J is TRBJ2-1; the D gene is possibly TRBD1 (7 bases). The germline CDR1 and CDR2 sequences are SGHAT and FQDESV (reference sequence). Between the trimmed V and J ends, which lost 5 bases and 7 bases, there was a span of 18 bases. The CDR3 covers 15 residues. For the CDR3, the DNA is TGTGCCAGCAGCGACCGCGGGACAGTATCTAATGAGCAGTTCTTC. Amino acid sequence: CASSDRGTVSNEQFF.

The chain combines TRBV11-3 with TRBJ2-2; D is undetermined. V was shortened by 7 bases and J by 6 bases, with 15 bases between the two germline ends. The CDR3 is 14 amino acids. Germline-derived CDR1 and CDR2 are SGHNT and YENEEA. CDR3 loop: CASTPSVPPGELFF. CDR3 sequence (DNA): TGTGCCAGCACTCCGTCTGTCCCCCCCGGGGAGCTGTTTTTT.

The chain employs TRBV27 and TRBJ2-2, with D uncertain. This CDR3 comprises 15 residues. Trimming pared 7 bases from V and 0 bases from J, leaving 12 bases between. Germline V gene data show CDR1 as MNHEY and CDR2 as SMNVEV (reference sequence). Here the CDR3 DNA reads TGTGCCAGCACCTTAGCCCCATCGAACACCGGGGAGCTGTTTTTT. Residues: CASTLAPSNTGELFF.

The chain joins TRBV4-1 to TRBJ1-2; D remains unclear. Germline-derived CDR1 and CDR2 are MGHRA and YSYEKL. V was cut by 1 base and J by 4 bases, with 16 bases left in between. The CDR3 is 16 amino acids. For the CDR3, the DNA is TGCGCCAGCAGCCAAGCCCGAGGGAGGGTTACCTATGGCTACACCTTC. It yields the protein CASSQARGRVTYGYTF.

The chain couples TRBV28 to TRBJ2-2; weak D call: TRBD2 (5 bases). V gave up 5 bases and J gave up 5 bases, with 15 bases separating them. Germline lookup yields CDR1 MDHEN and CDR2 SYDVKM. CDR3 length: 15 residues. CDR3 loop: CASSPPRPGTGELFF. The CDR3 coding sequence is TGTGCCAGCAGTCCTCCTCGGCCGGGGACCGGGGAGCTGTTTTTT.

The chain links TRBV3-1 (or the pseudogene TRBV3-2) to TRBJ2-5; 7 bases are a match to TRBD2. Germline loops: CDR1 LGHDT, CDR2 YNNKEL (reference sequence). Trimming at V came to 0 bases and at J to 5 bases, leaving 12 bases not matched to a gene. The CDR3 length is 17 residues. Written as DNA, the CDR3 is TGTGCCAGCAGCCAAGATTCAGGTGGGAGGGCGCGGGAGACCCAGTACTTC. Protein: CASSQDSGGRARETQYF.

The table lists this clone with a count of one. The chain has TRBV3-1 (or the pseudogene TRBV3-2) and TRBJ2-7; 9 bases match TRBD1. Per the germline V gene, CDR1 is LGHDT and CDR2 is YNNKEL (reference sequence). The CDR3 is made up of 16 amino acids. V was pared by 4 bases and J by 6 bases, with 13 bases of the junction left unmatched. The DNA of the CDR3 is TGTGCCAGCAGCCTCAATACCGGGACAGGGTCGGGCGAGCAGTACTTC. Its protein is CASSLNTGTGSGEQYF.

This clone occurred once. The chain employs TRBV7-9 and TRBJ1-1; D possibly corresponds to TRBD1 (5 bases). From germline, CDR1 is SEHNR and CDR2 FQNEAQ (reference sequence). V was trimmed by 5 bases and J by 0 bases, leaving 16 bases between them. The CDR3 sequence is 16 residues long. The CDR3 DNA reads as TGTGCCAGCAGCCTACCGACAGATATCTTGAACACTGAAGCTTTCTTT. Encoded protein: CASSLPTDILNTEAFF.

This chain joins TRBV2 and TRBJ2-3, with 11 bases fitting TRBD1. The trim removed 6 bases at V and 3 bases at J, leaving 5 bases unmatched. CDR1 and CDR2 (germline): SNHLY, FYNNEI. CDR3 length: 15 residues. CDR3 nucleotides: TGTGCCAGCAGGGCCGGGACAGGGGGTACAGATACGCAGTATTTT. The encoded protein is CASRAGTGGTDTQYF.

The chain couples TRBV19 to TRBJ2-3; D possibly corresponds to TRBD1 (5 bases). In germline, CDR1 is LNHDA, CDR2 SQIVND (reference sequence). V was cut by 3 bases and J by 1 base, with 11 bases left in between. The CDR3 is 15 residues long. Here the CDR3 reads CASSMSQGGTDTQYF. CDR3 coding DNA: TGTGCCAGTAGTATGAGTCAGGGCGGCACAGATACGCAGTATTTT. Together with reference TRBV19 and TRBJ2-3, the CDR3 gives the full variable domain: DGGITQSPKYLFRKEGQNVTLSCEQNLNHDAMYWYRQDPGQGLRLIYYSQIVNDFQKGDIAEGYSVSREKKESFPLTVTSAQKNPTAFYLCASSMSQGGTDTQYFGPGTRLTVL.

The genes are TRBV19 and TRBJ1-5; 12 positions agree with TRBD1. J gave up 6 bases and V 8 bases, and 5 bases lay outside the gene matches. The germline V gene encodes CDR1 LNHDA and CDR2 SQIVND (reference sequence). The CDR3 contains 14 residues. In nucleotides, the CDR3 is TGTGCCAGTTCCGGGACAGGGGGCGGTCAGCCCCAGCATTTT. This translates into CASSGTGGGQPQHF.

The CDR3, as DNA: TGTGCCAGCAGTTTTGGGAACAGGGTGAACTATGGCTACACCTTC. This gives the protein CASSFGNRVNYGYTF. The V and J genes are TRBV28 and TRBJ1-2, with TRBD1 as a possible D gene (6 bases). Germline CDR1 is MDHEN and CDR2 is SYDVKM. This CDR3 region has 15 residues. V lost 3 bases and J lost 2, with 13 bases in between.

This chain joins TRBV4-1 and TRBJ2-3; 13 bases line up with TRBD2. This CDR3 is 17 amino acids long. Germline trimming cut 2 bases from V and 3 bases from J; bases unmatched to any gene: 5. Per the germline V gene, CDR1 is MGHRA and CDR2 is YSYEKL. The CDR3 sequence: CASSQTGLAGATDTQYF. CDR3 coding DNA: TGCGCCAGCAGCCAAACAGGACTAGCGGGAGCAACAGATACGCAGTATTTT.

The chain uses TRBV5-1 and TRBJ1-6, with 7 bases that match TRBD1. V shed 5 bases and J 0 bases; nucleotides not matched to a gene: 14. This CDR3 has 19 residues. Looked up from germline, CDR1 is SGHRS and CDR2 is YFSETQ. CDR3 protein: CASRRDGQERSSYNSPLHF. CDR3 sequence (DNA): TGCGCCAGCAGACGGGACGGACAGGAGAGGAGCTCCTATAATTCACCCCTCCACTTT.

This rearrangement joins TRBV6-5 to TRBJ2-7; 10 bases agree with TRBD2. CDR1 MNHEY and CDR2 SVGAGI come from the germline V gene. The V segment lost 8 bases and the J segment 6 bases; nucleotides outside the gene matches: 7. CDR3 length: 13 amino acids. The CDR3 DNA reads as TGTGCCAGCGAGGGTAGCGGGAGGTCCGAGCAGTACTTC. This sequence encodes CASEGSGRSEQYF.

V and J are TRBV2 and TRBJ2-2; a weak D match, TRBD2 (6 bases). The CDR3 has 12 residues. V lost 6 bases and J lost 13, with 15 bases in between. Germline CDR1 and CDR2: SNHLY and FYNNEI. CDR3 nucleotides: TGTGCCAGCAGGAGTGGGCGGGATGGGCTGTTTTTT. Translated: CASRSGRDGLFF. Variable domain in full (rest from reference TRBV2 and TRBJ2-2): EPEVTQTPSHQVTQMGQEVILRCVPISNHLYFYWYRQILGQKVEFLVSFYNNEISEKSEIFDDQFSVERPDGSNFTLKIRSTKLEDSAMYFCASRSGRDGLFFGEGSRLTVL.

The CDR3 DNA reads TGTGCCAGCAGTTTAATGTCGGGGGATACGCAGTATTTT. Amino acid sequence: CASSLMSGDTQYF. This rearrangement joins TRBV27 to TRBJ2-3; D possibly corresponds to TRBD2 (5 bases). Trimming removed 2 bases at V and 6 bases at J, with 9 bases between. From germline, CDR1 is MNHEY and CDR2 SMNVEV (reference sequence). The CDR3 extends over 13 amino acids.

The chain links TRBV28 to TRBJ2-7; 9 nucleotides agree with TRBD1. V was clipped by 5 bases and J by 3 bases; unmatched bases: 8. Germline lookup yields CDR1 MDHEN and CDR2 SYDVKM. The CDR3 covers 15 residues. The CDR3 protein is CASSDTGTGIYEQYF. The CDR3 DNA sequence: TGTGCCAGCAGTGACACCGGGACAGGGATCTACGAGCAGTACTTC.

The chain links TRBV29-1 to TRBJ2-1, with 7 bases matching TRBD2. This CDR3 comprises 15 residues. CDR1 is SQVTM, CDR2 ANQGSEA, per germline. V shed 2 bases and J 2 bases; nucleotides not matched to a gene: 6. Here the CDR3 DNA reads TGCAGCGTTGAAATGCGGGGGAGGACCTACAATGAGCAGTTCTTC. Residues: CSVEMRGRTYNEQFF.

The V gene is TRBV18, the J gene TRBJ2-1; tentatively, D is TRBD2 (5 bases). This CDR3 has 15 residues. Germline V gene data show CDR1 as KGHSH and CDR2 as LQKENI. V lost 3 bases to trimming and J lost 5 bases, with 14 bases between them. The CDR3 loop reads CASSPPGWINNEQFF. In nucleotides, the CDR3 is TGTGCCAGCTCACCCCCGGGGTGGATAAACAATGAGCAGTTCTTC.

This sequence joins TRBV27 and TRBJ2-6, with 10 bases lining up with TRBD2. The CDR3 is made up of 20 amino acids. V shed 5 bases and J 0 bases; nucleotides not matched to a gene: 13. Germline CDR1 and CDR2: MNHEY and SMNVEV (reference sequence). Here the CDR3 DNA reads TGTGCCAGCAGTCCGTGGCGGACTAGCGGATTTATCTCTGGGGCCAACGTCCTGACTTTC. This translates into CASSPWRTSGFISGANVLTF.

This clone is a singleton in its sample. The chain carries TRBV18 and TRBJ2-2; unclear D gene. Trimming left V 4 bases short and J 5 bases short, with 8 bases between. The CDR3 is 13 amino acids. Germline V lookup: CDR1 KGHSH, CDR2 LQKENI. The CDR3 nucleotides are TGTGCCAGCTCACTCGAGCTGACCGGGGAGCTGTTTTTT. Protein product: CASSLELTGELFF.